These 30 T cell receptor beta chains were sequenced from one sample in a study of blood T cell repertoires in COVID-19. Clones were read by immunoSEQ multiplex PCR, and TCRdb kept only the in-frame ones, dropping some. The profile covers fewer than 70,000 clones, with 75% to 90% appearing a single time and 8% to 9% taken by the ten largest. Input material: peripheral blood. All receptors derive from a woman in her 70s with active COVID-19.

The chain uses TRBV4-1 and TRBJ2-7, with 8 bases lining up with TRBD2. The CDR3 is made up of 17 amino acids. CDR1 is MGHRA and CDR2 is YSYEKL in the germline V gene. J lost 2 bases, V lost 0 bases, and 9 bases had no gene match. CDR3 in amino acids: CASSQDQLGGAAYEQYF. The CDR3, as DNA: TGCGCCAGCAGCCAAGACCAACTCGGGGGGGCAGCCTACGAGCAGTACTTC.

J is TRBJ1-3 and V is TRBV2, with D possibly TRBD1 on 5 matching bases. This CDR3 contains 13 residues. CDR1 is SNHLY, CDR2 FYNNEI, per germline. V lost 6 bases to trimming and J lost 1 base, with 7 bases between them. CDR3 bases: TGTGCCAGCAGGGGGCGATCTGGAAACACCATATATTTT. Amino acids: CASRGRSGNTIYF.

The rearrangement joins TRBV30 to TRBJ2-1, with D possibly being TRBD2 (6 bases). The germline gives CDR1 GTSNPN, CDR2 SVGIG (reference sequence). V gave up 3 bases and J gave up 10 bases, with 19 bases separating them. The CDR3 totals 14 residues. CDR3 sequence: CAWRLITTRYEQFF. CDR3 nucleotide sequence: TGTGCCTGGAGACTGATAACGACTAGGTACGAGCAGTTCTTC. The full variable domain, with the rest looked up from reference TRBV30 and TRBJ2-1, is SQTIHQWPATLVQPVGSPLSLECTVEGTSNPNLYWYRQAAGRGLQLLFYSVGIGQISSEVPQNLSASRPQDRQFILSSKKLLLSDSGFYLCAWRLITTRYEQFFGPGTRLTVL.

The chain couples TRBV29-1 to TRBJ1-5; a possible D gene is TRBD1 (5 bases). Looked up from germline, CDR1 is SQVTM and CDR2 is ANQGSEA. Trimming pared 6 bases from V and 0 bases from J, leaving 9 bases between. CDR3 length equals 13 residues. The DNA for the CDR3 is TGCAGCGTCCAGGGCTATAGCAATCAGCCCCAGCATTTT. Its protein product is CSVQGYSNQPQHF.

This chain joins TRBV7-6 and TRBJ2-1; TRBD2 might be the D (6 bases). Trimming stripped 0 bases from V and 0 bases from J, with 12 bases between. The length of the CDR3 is 17 residues. In germline, CDR1 is SGHVS, CDR2 FNYEAQ. CDR3 sequence: CASSLASRGSSYNEQFF. The CDR3 DNA reads as TGTGCCAGCAGCTTAGCATCCCGGGGGAGCTCCTACAATGAGCAGTTCTTC.

This clone was seen only once. The V call is TRBV24-1, the J call TRBJ1-4; D is uncertain. The germline V and J ends were trimmed by 9 bases and 10 bases, with 17 bases remaining between them. CDR3 length: 13 residues. Germline V CDR1 and CDR2: KGHDR, SFDVKD. The CDR3 protein is CATRETERGKLFF. Here the CDR3 DNA reads TGTGCCACCCGGGAAACAGAGCGGGGAAAACTGTTTTTT.

The chain recombines TRBV9 with TRBJ2-3, with 8 nucleotides matching TRBD2. V lost 0 bases and J lost 4; bases outside the gene matches: 13. The CDR3 is made up of 18 amino acids. CDR1 and CDR2 from the germline V gene are SGDLS and YYNGEE. In DNA form, the CDR3 reads TGTGCCAGCAGCGTAGGGGCAGGGATGGGACTAGAGGCAGATACGCAGTATTTT. It yields the protein CASSVGAGMGLEADTQYF.

V and J are TRBV27 and TRBJ2-7; a possible D gene is TRBD1 (6 bases). V was cut by 2 bases and J by 0 bases, with 20 bases left in between. The CDR3 has 18 residues. From germline, CDR1 is MNHEY and CDR2 SMNVEV (reference sequence). CDR3 in DNA: TGTGCCAGCAGTTTACGCCCTTTATCCGACAGGAGCTCCTACGAGCAGTACTTC. This translates into CASSLRPLSDRSSYEQYF.

J is TRBJ1-5 and V is TRBV10-3; 7 bases agree with TRBD1. J was trimmed by 3 bases and V by 5 bases; bases with no gene match: 7. CDR3 length equals 15 residues. Germline V gene data show CDR1 as ENHRY and CDR2 as SYGVKD. CDR3 DNA: TGTGCCATCAGTAACAGGGGAACCCTCAATCAGCCCCAGCATTTT. This encodes CAISNRGTLNQPQHF.

The chain couples TRBV4-1 to TRBJ1-4; the D is unclear. Trimming left V 3 bases short and J 7 bases short, with 3 bases between. The CDR3 covers 11 residues. Germline CDR1 MGHRA, CDR2 YSYEKL. The CDR3 protein is CASSQAEKLFF. In DNA, the CDR3 is TGCGCCAGCAGCCAGGCTGAAAAACTGTTTTTT.

The chain uses TRBV27 and TRBJ2-2; TRBD1 matches 8 bases. The CDR3 covers 16 residues. With V trimmed by 8 bases and J by 5 bases, 13 bases remained unmatched. CDR1 and CDR2 (germline): MNHEY, SMNVEV (reference sequence). This CDR3 is CASGPLWRQGTGELFF. The DNA of the CDR3 is TGTGCCAGCGGTCCGCTTTGGCGACAGGGGACCGGGGAGCTGTTTTTT.

This clone has a handful of counts. The V call is TRBV10-1, the J call TRBJ1-1; the match to TRBD1 covers 8 bases. V was clipped by 5 bases and J by 3 bases; unmatched bases: 2. CDR1 and CDR2 from the germline V gene are WNHNN and SYGVQD (reference sequence). The CDR3 has 13 residues. The CDR3 DNA reads TGCGCCAGCAGTCAGGGGGCGGACACTGAAGCTTTCTTT. Translation gives CASSQGADTEAFF.

The DNA for the CDR3 is TGTGCCAGCAGTTTTGGGAGGGAGCAGTTCTTC. This translates into CASSFGREQFF. The chain uses TRBV27 and TRBJ2-1, with D tentatively TRBD2 (6 bases). Per germline, CDR1 MNHEY and CDR2 SMNVEV (reference sequence). The CDR3 loop spans 11 amino acids. V shed 3 bases and J shed 10 bases, with 7 bases lying between them.

The CDR3 nucleotides are TGTGCCAGTAGTCTCCAGACTAGCTCGTACGAGCAGTACTTC. This translates into CASSLQTSSYEQYF. The V call is TRBV19, the J call TRBJ2-7; 7 bases are shared with TRBD2. This CDR3 has 14 amino acids. The trim removed 5 bases at V and 4 bases at J, leaving 8 bases unmatched. In germline, CDR1 is LNHDA, CDR2 SQIVND (reference sequence). Full variable domain (rest looked up from reference TRBV19 and TRBJ2-7): DGGITQSPKYLFRKEGQNVTLSCEQNLNHDAMYWYRQDPGQGLRLIYYSQIVNDFQKGDIAEGYSVSREKKESFPLTVTSAQKNPTAFYLCASSLQTSSYEQYFGPGTRLTVT.

The V and J genes are TRBV28 and TRBJ1-5; 9 nucleotides match TRBD1. V lost 3 bases to trimming and J lost 7 bases; unmatched junction nucleotides: 7. Germline CDR1 MDHEN, CDR2 SYDVKM. The CDR3 has 15 residues. For the CDR3, the DNA is TGTGCCAGCAGTTTCCGGGACAGGGAGCAGCAGCCCCAGCATTTT. It translates to CASSFRDREQQPQHF.

This rearrangement joins TRBV2 to TRBJ1-1; D not resolved. The germline gives CDR1 SNHLY, CDR2 FYNNEI. V lost 6 bases, J lost 5 bases, and 16 bases lay in between. The CDR3 sequence is 14 residues long. Here the CDR3 reads CASSVERDGTEAFF. Here the CDR3 DNA reads TGTGCCAGCAGCGTCGAGAGGGATGGGACTGAAGCTTTCTTT. Looking up the rest from reference TRBV2 and TRBJ1-1 gives the full variable domain: EPEVTQTPSHQVTQMGQEVILRCVPISNHLYFYWYRQILGQKVEFLVSFYNNEISEKSEIFDDQFSVERPDGSNFTLKIRSTKLEDSAMYFCASSVERDGTEAFFGQGTRLTVV.

The chain employs TRBV18 and TRBJ1-2; perhaps TRBD1 as D (5 bases). This CDR3 is 15 amino acids long. The germline V gene has CDR1 KGHSH and CDR2 LQKENI. V dropped 2 bases and J dropped 2 bases, with 12 bases sitting between them. The CDR3: CASSPVPGGNYGYTF. DNA of the CDR3: TGTGCCAGCTCACCAGTCCCGGGGGGGAACTATGGCTACACCTTC.

The chain links TRBV7-3 to TRBJ2-1; D gene ambiguous. Between the trimmed V and J ends, which lost 4 bases and 5 bases, there was a span of 12 bases. The CDR3 sequence is 14 residues long. CDR1 is SGHTA, CDR2 FQGTGA, per germline. CDR3 loop: CASSSLRLHNEQFF. For the CDR3, the DNA is TGTGCCAGCAGCTCCCTACGACTCCACAATGAGCAGTTCTTC.

This chain links TRBV10-3 with TRBJ2-1; the D is unclear. The CDR3 is 12 residues long. V lost 3 bases to trimming and J lost 3 bases, with 3 bases between them. CDR1 ENHRY and CDR2 SYGVKD come from the germline V gene. The CDR3 sequence: CAISDRYNEQFF. As DNA, the CDR3 is TGTGCCATCAGTGACCGCTACAATGAGCAGTTCTTC.

V gene TRBV30 combines with J gene TRBJ2-6; D possibly corresponds to TRBD1 (6 bases). This CDR3 is 22 amino acids long. Germline V lookup: CDR1 GTSNPN, CDR2 SVGIG (reference sequence). V lost 5 bases to trimming and J lost 0 bases, with 32 bases between them. The CDR3 here is CAWGDRAGQYLGLYSGANVLTF. CDR3 bases: TGTGCCTGGGGAGACCGGGCAGGACAGTACCTGGGCCTCTACTCTGGGGCCAACGTCCTGACTTTC. The full variable domain, with the rest looked up from reference TRBV30 and TRBJ2-6, is SQTIHQWPATLVQPVGSPLSLECTVEGTSNPNLYWYRQAAGRGLQLLFYSVGIGQISSEVPQNLSASRPQDRQFILSSKKLLLSDSGFYLCAWGDRAGQYLGLYSGANVLTFGAGSRLTVL.

The chain uses TRBV7-2 and TRBJ1-2; the D gene is possibly TRBD1 (5 bases). The CDR3 extends over 14 amino acids. Germline loops: CDR1 SGHTA, CDR2 FQGNSA. Trimming pared 0 bases from V and 7 bases from J, leaving 12 bases between. CDR3 region: CASSLAWGGGGYTF. For the CDR3, the DNA is TGTGCCAGCAGCTTAGCATGGGGGGGTGGTGGCTACACCTTC.

The chain employs TRBV5-4 and TRBJ2-5, with TRBD1 matching over 8 bases. Trimming at V came to 6 bases and at J to 5 bases, leaving 9 bases not matched to a gene. CDR1 is SGHNT, CDR2 YYREEE, per germline (reference sequence). This CDR3 is built from 14 residues. CDR3 coding DNA: TGTGCCAGCAACCGACAGGGGATAGGGGAGACCCAGTACTTC. It translates to CASNRQGIGETQYF.

The V and J genes are TRBV9 and TRBJ1-4; no firm D call. V was trimmed by 4 bases and J by 7 bases, leaving 8 bases between them. Germline CDR1 is SGDLS and CDR2 is YYNGEE. The CDR3 totals 12 residues. DNA of the CDR3: TGTGCCAGCAGCCCCGAGGGTGAAAAACTGTTTTTT. Translated, it gives CASSPEGEKLFF. Filled out from reference TRBV9 and TRBJ1-4, the complete variable domain reads DSGVTQTPKHLITATGQRVTLRCSPRSGDLSVYWYQQSLDQGLQFLIQYYNGEERAKGNILERFSAQQFPDLHSELNLSSLELGDSALYFCASSPEGEKLFFGSGTQLSVL.

The CDR3 here is CASSQGSGQGTYEQYF. In DNA, the CDR3 is TGTGCCAGCAGCCAAGGATCAGGACAGGGAACCTACGAGCAGTACTTC. The V and J genes are TRBV3-1 (or the pseudogene TRBV3-2) and TRBJ2-7; 8 bases align to TRBD1. The germline CDR1 and CDR2 sequences are LGHDT and YNNKEL (reference sequence). Losses at the gene ends were 1 base for V and 2 bases for J; bases not matched to a gene: 7. The CDR3 loop spans 16 amino acids.

The rearrangement joins TRBV3-1 (or the pseudogene TRBV3-2) to TRBJ2-7; D ambiguous. Trimming removed 5 bases at V and 0 bases at J, with 5 bases between. CDR3 length: 12 amino acids. Germline values: CDR1 LGHDT, CDR2 YNNKEL (reference sequence). Here the CDR3 DNA reads TGTGCCAGCAGCGTGAGCTCCTACGAGCAGTACTTC. Protein: CASSVSSYEQYF.

The chain uses TRBV7-9 and TRBJ2-3, with D uncertain. The CDR3 loop spans 13 amino acids. Germline loops: CDR1 SEHNR, CDR2 FQNEAQ (reference sequence). The ends were cut back, 7 bases at V and 6 bases at J, with 14 bases in the middle. Written as DNA, the CDR3 is TGTGCCAGCACCTGGAGCACATCGGATACGCAGTATTTT. Translating it yields CASTWSTSDTQYF.

The chain joins TRBV7-3 to TRBJ2-3; possible D gene TRBD1, 6 bases. Looked up from germline, CDR1 is SGHTA and CDR2 is FQGTGA. Trimming removed 5 bases at V and 1 base at J, with 10 bases between. The CDR3 has 14 amino acids. The CDR3 DNA follows: TGTGCCAGCAGCCTAGGACAGCGCACAGATACGCAGTATTTT. It translates to CASSLGQRTDTQYF. Looking up the rest from reference TRBV7-3 and TRBJ2-3 gives the full variable domain: GAGVSQTPSNKVTEKGKYVELRCDPISGHTALYWYRQSLGQGPEFLIYFQGTGAADDSGLPNDRFFAVRPEGSVSTLKIQRTERGDSAVYLCASSLGQRTDTQYFGPGTRLTVL.

The chain has TRBV6-6 and TRBJ2-2; 7 bases fit TRBD2. The length of the CDR3 is 15 residues. V shed 2 bases, J shed 3 bases, and the junction held 3 bases outside the gene matches. Per germline, CDR1 MNHNY and CDR2 SVGAGI (reference sequence). CDR3 DNA: TGTGCCAGCAGTTACCTAGCGGCCGACACCGGGGAGCTGTTTTTT. It translates to CASSYLAADTGELFF.

V and J are TRBV24-1 and TRBJ2-3; TRBD1 matches 7 bases. The J segment lost 0 bases and the V segment lost 2 bases, leaving 10 bases of the junction unmatched. Germline CDR1 is KGHDR and CDR2 is SFDVKD. This CDR3 spans 18 amino acids. The CDR3 bases are TGTGCCACCAGTGATTCCTCCCCGGGACAGCCAAGCACAGATACGCAGTATTTT. As protein: CATSDSSPGQPSTDTQYF.

The CDR3 nucleotides are TGTGCCAGTAGCGCAGGGCAAGTTCGGTCAGATACGCAGTATTTT. It yields the protein CASSAGQVRSDTQYF. This chain connects TRBV19 to TRBJ2-3, with TRBD1 as a possible D gene (5 bases). Germline assignment: CDR1 LNHDA and CDR2 SQIVND (reference sequence). The CDR3 runs to 15 residues. V gave up 6 bases and J gave up 4 bases, with 17 bases separating them.